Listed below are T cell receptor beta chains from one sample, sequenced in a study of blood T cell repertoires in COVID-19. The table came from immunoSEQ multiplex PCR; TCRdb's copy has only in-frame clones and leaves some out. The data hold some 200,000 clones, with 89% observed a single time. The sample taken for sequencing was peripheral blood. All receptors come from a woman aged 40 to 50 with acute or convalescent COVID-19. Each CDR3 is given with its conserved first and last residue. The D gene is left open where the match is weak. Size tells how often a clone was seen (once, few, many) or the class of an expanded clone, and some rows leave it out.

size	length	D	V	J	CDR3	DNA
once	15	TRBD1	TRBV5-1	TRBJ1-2	CASSLGFRQGYGYTF	TGCGCCAGCAGCTTGGGTTTCCGACAGGGCTATGGCTACACCTTC
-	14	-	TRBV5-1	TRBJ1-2	CASSLREPNYGYTF	TGCGCCAGCAGCTTACGCGAGCCTAACTATGGCTACACCTTC
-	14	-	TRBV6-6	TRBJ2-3	CASTWGENTDTQYF	TGTGCCAGTACTTGGGGGGAGAACACAGATACGCAGTATTTT
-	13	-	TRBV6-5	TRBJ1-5	CASRQLSNQPQHF	TGTGCCAGTAGACAGCTTAGCAATCAGCCCCAGCATTTT
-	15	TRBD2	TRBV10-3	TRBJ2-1	CAISEELAGVGEQFF	TGTGCCATCAGTGAAGAACTAGCGGGGGTGGGTGAGCAGTTCTTC
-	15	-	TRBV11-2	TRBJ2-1	CASSLGRLGAGEQFF	TGTGCCAGCAGCTTAGGGCGATTGGGGGCGGGTGAGCAGTTCTTC
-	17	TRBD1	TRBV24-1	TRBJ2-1	CATSDLPQGQGNNEQFF	TGTGCCACCAGTGATTTGCCCCAGGGACAGGGGAATAATGAGCAGTTCTTC
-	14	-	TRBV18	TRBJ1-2	CASSPPDSIYGYTF	TGTGCCAGCTCACCACCCGACAGCATCTATGGCTACACCTTC
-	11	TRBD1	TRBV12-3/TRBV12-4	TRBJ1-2	CASSLAQGSRF	TGTGCCAGCAGTTTGGCACAGGGGAGTCGCTTC
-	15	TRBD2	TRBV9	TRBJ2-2	CASSAPGVAGGELFF	TGTGCCAGCAGCGCCCCAGGAGTAGCGGGCGGGGAGCTGTTTTTT
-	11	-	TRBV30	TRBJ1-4	CAWRRTGKLFF	TGTGCCTGGAGGCGGACGGGGAAACTGTTTTTT
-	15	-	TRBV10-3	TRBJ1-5	CAISEEGGSNQPQHF	TGTGCCATCAGTGAGGAAGGGGGTAGCAATCAGCCCCAGCATTTT
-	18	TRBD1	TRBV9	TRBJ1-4	CASSPRTGLGTTNEKLFF	TGTGCCAGCAGCCCGAGGACAGGCTTAGGGACAACTAATGAAAAACTGTTTTTT
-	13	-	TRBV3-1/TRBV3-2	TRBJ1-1	CASSQDSGTEAFF	TGTGCCAGCAGCCAAGACAGTGGCACTGAAGCTTTCTTT
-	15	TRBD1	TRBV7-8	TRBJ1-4	CASSPGTAYNEKLFF	TGTGCCAGCAGCCCCGGGACAGCATATAATGAAAAACTGTTTTTT
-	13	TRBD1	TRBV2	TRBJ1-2	CASSEQGAYGYTF	TGTGCCAGCAGTGAACAGGGGGCCTATGGCTACACCTTC
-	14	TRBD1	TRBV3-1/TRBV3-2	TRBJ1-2	CASSQKTGQYGYTF	TGTGCCAGCAGCCAGAAAACGGGACAGTATGGCTACACCTTC
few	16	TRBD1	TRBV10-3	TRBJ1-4	CAIRGGQGSDNEKLFF	TGTGCCATCAGGGGAGGACAGGGATCCGATAATGAAAAACTGTTTTTT
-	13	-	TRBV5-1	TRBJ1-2	CASSSTGNYGYTF	TGCGCCAGCAGCTCCACAGGGAACTATGGCTACACCTTC
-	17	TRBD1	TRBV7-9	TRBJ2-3	CASSLAFGDRGTDTQYF	TGTGCCAGCAGCTTAGCGTTCGGGGACAGAGGAACAGATACGCAGTATTTT
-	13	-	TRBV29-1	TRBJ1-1	CSVRGGGRTEAFF	TGCAGCGTGCGCGGCGGGGGTCGGACTGAAGCTTTCTTT
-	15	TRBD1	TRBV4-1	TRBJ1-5	CASSRDRGSNQPQHF	TGCGCCAGCAGCCGAGACAGGGGTAGCAATCAGCCCCAGCATTTT
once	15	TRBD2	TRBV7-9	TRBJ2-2	CASSLTSGATGELFF	TGTGCCAGCAGCTTAACTAGCGGTGCCACCGGGGAGCTGTTTTTT
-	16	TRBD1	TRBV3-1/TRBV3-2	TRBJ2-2	CASRRTGGTNTGELFF	TGTGCCAGCAGACGGACAGGGGGCACGAACACCGGGGAGCTGTTTTTT
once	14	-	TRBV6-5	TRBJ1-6	CASTPTGNNSPLHF	TGTGCCAGCACTCCCACAGGGAATAATTCACCCCTCCACTTT
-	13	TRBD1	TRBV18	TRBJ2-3	CASSPPRGQTQYF	TGTGCCAGCTCACCACCGAGGGGGCAGACGCAGTATTTT
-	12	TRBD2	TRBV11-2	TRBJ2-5	CASSFKRGTADF	TGTGCCAGCAGCTTTAAGCGGGGGACTGCGGACTTC
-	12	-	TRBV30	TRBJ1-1	CAWSVLRAEAFF	TGTGCCTGGAGTGTACTACGGGCTGAAGCTTTCTTT
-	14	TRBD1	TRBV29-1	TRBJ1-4	CSVSPGTANEKLFF	TGCAGCGTGTCCCCGGGGACAGCTAATGAAAAACTGTTTTTT
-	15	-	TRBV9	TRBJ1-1	CASSPPRVMNTEAFF	TGTGCCAGCAGTCCCCCCCGGGTTATGAACACTGAAGCTTTCTTT
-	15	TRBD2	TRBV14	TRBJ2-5	CASSLGTSGQETQYF	TGTGCCAGCAGCCTTGGGACTAGCGGACAAGAGACCCAGTACTTC